This T cell receptor (beta chain) was sequenced during a study of T cells in localized non-small cell lung cancer. The CDR3 runs to 17 residues. Germline V gene sequence: CDR1 SEHNR, CDR2 FQNEAQ (reference sequence). V lost 0 bases and J lost 5; bases outside the gene matches: 9. Generated by immunoSEQ multiplex PCR, the TCRdb table keeps only in-frame clones and is missing some. Altogether over 20,000 clones are present, 75% to 95% being singletons, with the ten largest covering approximately 3.9%. The gene calls are TRBV7-9 and TRBJ2-1; 8 positions agree with TRBD2. The sequences come from peripheral blood, collected before any cancer treatment. This clonotype originated in a female donor older than 55 with stage II squamous cell lung carcinoma. As DNA, the CDR3 is TGTGCCAGCAGCTTAGCGCGGGGTAGCGGGATCGACAATGAGCAGTTCTTC. This gives the protein CASSLARGSGIDNEQFF. The full variable domain, completed using reference TRBV7-9 and TRBJ2-1, is DTGVSQNPRHKITKRGQNVTFRCDPISEHNRLYWYRQTLGQGPEFLTYFQNEAQLEKSRLLSDRFSAERPKGSFSTLEIQRTEQGDSAMYLCASSLARGSGIDNEQFFGPGTRLTVL.